Below, 14 T cell receptor beta chains from the same sample are listed, as sequenced in a study of shared clonotypes between healthy human individuals. The method was immunoSEQ multiplex PCR; TCRdb's version includes in-frame clones alone and lacks a portion of them. The sample contains a few million clones, 90% to 95% of which appear only once. Sequencing was performed on naive CD4+ T cells sorted from blood. As to subset: CD45RA+ positively selected. The source is a man aged 18 to 29 in good health.

CDR3 nucleotide sequence: TGTGCCACGCAGACTAGCGGAGGCACAGATACGCAGTATTTT. It yields the protein CATQTSGGTDTQYF. The chain joins TRBV10-3 to TRBJ2-3, with 9 nucleotides matching TRBD2. Germline V lookup: CDR1 ENHRY, CDR2 SYGVKD. The V segment lost 10 bases and the J segment 1 base; nucleotides outside the gene matches: 6. The CDR3 contains 14 residues.

The chain is built from TRBV10-1 and TRBJ2-2; TRBD1 agrees at 12 bases. Germline V gives CDR1 WNHNN, CDR2 SYGVQD (reference sequence). There are 16 residues in the CDR3. J gave up 4 bases and V 7 bases, and 7 bases lay outside the gene matches. CDR3 amino acids: CASTPGQGARTGELFF. The CDR3 coding sequence is TGCGCCAGCACCCCGGGACAGGGGGCGCGCACCGGGGAGCTGTTTTTT.

The chain is built from TRBV6-6 and TRBJ1-2; TRBD1 matches at 8 bases. Unmatched junction bases numbered 6, after V lost 6 bases and J lost 0 bases. Germline V CDR1 and CDR2: MNHNY, SVGAGI (reference sequence). The CDR3 length is 15 residues. The DNA for the CDR3 is TGTGCCAGCAGACCACAGGGGGTATCTAACTATGGCTACACCTTC. This gives the protein CASRPQGVSNYGYTF.

V gene TRBV2 combines with J gene TRBJ1-3; D not certain. V shed 3 bases and J shed 0 bases, with 6 bases lying between them. This CDR3 spans 14 amino acids. Germline V gene data show CDR1 as SNHLY and CDR2 as FYNNEI. CDR3 amino acids: CASSEVFSGNTIYF. The CDR3 DNA reads TGTGCCAGCAGTGAGGTCTTCTCTGGAAACACCATATATTTT.

The chain couples TRBV29-1 to TRBJ1-2, with a tentative D call TRBD1 (5 bases). The CDR3 extends over 12 amino acids. The V end lost 6 bases, the J end lost 4 bases, and 12 bases lay between the germline ends. Germline V gene data show CDR1 as SQVTM and CDR2 as ANQGSEA. Here the CDR3 DNA reads TGCAGCGTGCCACGGGGGGGCTATGGCTACACCTTC. Its protein is CSVPRGGYGYTF.

This sequence joins TRBV7-2 and TRBJ2-7; tentative D call: TRBD1 (6 bases). Trimming removed 5 bases at V and 0 bases at J, with 26 bases between. Germline V CDR1 and CDR2: SGHTA, FQGNSA. The CDR3 has 19 residues. The DNA of the CDR3 is TGTGCCAGCAGCCACCGAACCCGAAAGGACAGTTCAAGCTCCTACGAGCAGTACTTC. This encodes CASSHRTRKDSSSSYEQYF.

This clone was counted a single time. At the DNA level, this CDR3 is encoded by other sequences in the same sample as well. The chain has TRBV6-5 and TRBJ2-2; TRBD1 is a possible D gene (5 bases). Germline lookup yields CDR1 MNHEY and CDR2 SVGAGI. V lost 0 bases and J lost 2, with 7 bases in between. This CDR3 spans 15 amino acids. This chain's CDR3 is CASSYSGVNTGELFF. Written as DNA, the CDR3 is TGTGCCAGCAGTTACTCAGGGGTAAACACCGGGGAGCTGTTTTTT.

The chain combines TRBV7-2 with TRBJ2-1, with 7 bases identical to TRBD2. CDR1 and CDR2 (germline): SGHTA, FQGNSA. J lost 7 bases, V lost 1 base, and 10 bases had no gene match. CDR3 length: 16 amino acids. CDR3 bases: TGTGCCAGCAGCTTAGATGGCGGGAGAACCCCAAATGAGCAGTTCTTC. Protein product: CASSLDGGRTPNEQFF.

This clone was counted a few times. Germline is not matched at one junction end, which may reflect a read error. The genes are TRBV6-5 and TRBJ1-6, with D unresolved. CDR1 and CDR2 (germline): MNHEY, SVGAGI. The CDR3 covers 8 residues. Written as DNA, the CDR3 is TGTGCCAGCAGTCGAAGGTACTTT. Amino acid sequence: CASSRRYF.

This clone has just a few counts. The rearrangement joins TRBV10-3 to TRBJ2-7; D is possibly TRBD1 or TRBD2 (5 bases each). This CDR3 spans 12 amino acids. Trimming removed 6 bases from V and 4 bases from J, with 10 bases in between. In germline, CDR1 is ENHRY, CDR2 SYGVKD. The CDR3 nucleotides are TGTGCCATCAGCGGGACGAAGTACGAGCAGTACTTC. The encoded protein is CAISGTKYEQYF.

The CDR3 protein is CASSPTGTTNEKLFF. In nucleotides, the CDR3 is TGTGCCAGCTCCCCCACAGGGACAACTAATGAAAAACTGTTTTTT. The V call is TRBV9, the J call TRBJ1-4, with a weak D call TRBD1 (6 bases). The CDR3 runs 15 residues. Trimming shortened V by 7 bases and J by 0 bases, and 13 bases separated the two germline ends. Germline V gene data show CDR1 as SGDLS and CDR2 as YYNGEE. Full variable domain (rest looked up from reference TRBV9 and TRBJ1-4): DSGVTQTPKHLITATGQRVTLRCSPRSGDLSVYWYQQSLDQGLQFLIQYYNGEERAKGNILERFSAQQFPDLHSELNLSSLELGDSALYFCASSPTGTTNEKLFFGSGTQLSVL.

Regarding this clone: Other DNA variants within this sample encode the same CDR3. The chain carries TRBV6-1 and TRBJ2-3, with 8 bases that match TRBD2. Germline V gene data show CDR1 as MNHNS and CDR2 as SASEGT. Trimming at V came to 8 bases and at J to 0 bases, leaving 1 base not matched to a gene. This CDR3 is 13 amino acids long. CDR3 sequence (DNA): TGTGCCAGCCGGGGGGGGAGCACAGATACGCAGTATTTT. Its translation is CASRGGSTDTQYF.

Turning to this clone: Distinct nucleotide sequences in the sample also encode this CDR3. The genes are TRBV18 and TRBJ1-1; tentative D call: TRBD1 (6 bases). Germline CDR1 reads KGHSH; CDR2 reads LQKENI. Trimming left V 1 base short and J 0 bases short, with 12 bases between. The CDR3 extends over 16 amino acids. The CDR3 reads CASSPLIGQLNTEAFF. The CDR3 DNA reads as TGTGCCAGCTCACCACTCATAGGACAGCTGAACACTGAAGCTTTCTTT.

The gene calls are TRBV7-2 and TRBJ2-1, with a possible D match to TRBD2 (6 bases). This CDR3 comprises 15 residues. In germline, CDR1 is SGHTA, CDR2 FQGNSA. The V gene lost 5 bases and the J gene lost 4 bases, with 15 bases spanning the gap. CDR3 sequence (DNA): TGTGCCAGCAGCCCCGTTGGTAGCGGATACAATGAGCAGTTCTTC. It codes for CASSPVGSGYNEQFF.